Sequencing of this T cell receptor beta chain was carried out in a study of shared clonotypes between healthy human individuals. Study at large: Each donor had three CD4 naive, three CD4 memory, two CD8 naive and one CD8 memory plate. Study observations and caveats: Relative to clonotypes present in all four donors, those not shared had lower generation probabilities.

Profiling relied on immunoSEQ multiplex PCR, and the TCRdb table lists in-frame clones only, not all of them. The sample lists roughly 1.4 million clones; 97% to 99% were seen once. Caucasian adults residing in Nashville, Tennessee made up all the donors. CD4+ cells underwent separation, giving CD45RA+ naive and CD45RA-negative memory subsets. CDR3 length: 14 residues. Germline-derived CDR1 and CDR2 are SGHNT and YYREEE (reference sequence). Between the trimmed V and J ends, which lost 4 bases and 6 bases, there was a span of 13 bases. Turning to this clone: Antigen unknown.

This TCR came from a man younger than 40 in good health. The rearrangement joins TRBV5-4 to TRBJ2-2; D uncertain. Sequenced input: naive CD4+ T cells sorted from blood. Described subset: CD45RA+ positively selected. The CDR3 bases are TGTGCCAGCAGCCAAGAGGTACTTCCCGGGGAGCTGTTTTTT. Encoded protein: CASSQEVLPGELFF.